The text below deals with one T cell receptor beta chain. This specimen comes from a study of cytomegalovirus exposure and HLA in healthy donors. Across the study: Previous work identified roughly 110 million unique TCR beta sequences from about 179 million T cells.

Germline-derived CDR1 and CDR2 are SGHRS and YFSETQ. V was clipped by 3 bases and J by 2 bases, with 5 bases between them. The CDR3 consists of 12 residues. Primers included in the PCR were 60 Vbeta and 13 Jbeta primers. Clones were sequenced by immunoSEQ multiplex PCR, and TCRdb holds only the in-frame ones, with some missing. The table shows some 150,000 clones, with over 70% occurring only once. The origin of this receptor is a woman aged 40 to 50 in good health and CMV-seronegative. Sequenced sample: PBMCs. V and J are TRBV5-1 and TRBJ1-2; D is ambiguous. The CDR3 nucleotides are TGCGCCAGCAGCTCTACCAACTATGGCTACACCTTC. Translating gives CASSSTNYGYTF.